Below, one TCR beta chain is given with its context. Its antigen has not been determined. No base quality information exists; no much larger clone differs at one position. Reading the germline V gene gives CDR1 SNHLY and CDR2 FYNNEI. The CDR3 numbers 11 residues from cysteine through phenylalanine. Left in the record is the CDR3 DNA by itself, 33 bases read in frame from the first base. Trimming at the junction amounts to 10 bases on V and 9 bases on J, and the germline ends lie 13 bases apart. This entry is derived from a study of T cells after yellow fever vaccination (dated by TCRdb to about 2019). Turning to the overall study: The SMART-Seq v4 Ultra Low Input RNA kit was used to prepare libraries from fractions with low cell numbers. Two healthy male donors, one aged 18 to 30 and one aged 30 to 39 years, were included in the cohort. Blood samples were taken at several timepoints before and after primary and secondary immunization, and bulk PBMC replicates and cell subsets were isolated. To follow T-cell clones before and after both primary and booster YFV17D yellow fever vaccination, bulk TCR alpha and beta repertoires underwent longitudinal sequencing.

TCR cDNA was made using 5'RACE template switching, a step that added a universal primer site and unique molecular identifiers. Priming for cDNA synthesis came from both the TCR alpha and TCR beta constant segments. Library amplification involved two PCR steps, and the second step added sample barcodes and sequencing adapters. Sequencing of libraries was done on Illumina HiSeq 2500 (2x100 bp) or NovaSeq (2x150 bp). On the study's bioinformatics: MIGEC handled demultiplexing of reads and collapsing into UMI consensus sequences, while MiXCR performed V(D)J alignment. Clonotypes responding to the vaccine were identified with edgeR on replicate PBMC samples, with the criteria of FDR below 0.01 and a log2 fold change above 5 up to day 15. Bulk clonotypes were assigned CD4 or CD8 identity according to which sequenced CD4 or CD8 repertoire held them at higher abundance. TCRdb reprocessed the public reads (quality trimming at Q25 with fastp, clone calling with MiXCR) and kept in-frame beta chains. Each CDR3 protein gets just one entry, which takes the most common genes and DNA from the rows behind it. None of the V and J calls come from the authors' own analysis; TCRdb made them. The sample yields approximately 550,000 distinct CDR3 sequences; roughly a fifth were counted once. The ten biggest clones cover 14% of the sample.

The paper's findings and limits, for the study overall: Most clones expanded after primary vaccination (roughly 96% of CD4 and roughly 88% of CD8) were re-detected after the booster, suggesting that broad memory maintenance occurred. A small fraction of clonotypes showed up in both the CD4 and CD8 compartments, probably as a result of convergent recombination. Because abundant contaminating clonotypes from the bulk population could be contained in FACS-sorted repertoires, computational filtering was required. The secondary T-cell response was found to be weaker but faster than the primary response, with a peak reached on day 5 rather than on day 15. Because the study included only two donors, the extent to which the findings can be generalized is limited.

This specimen's treatment or condition label, interpreted: live attenuated yellow fever vaccine strain. At each blood-draw timepoint, two biological replicates of bulk PBMCs were obtained. PBMCs were isolated from peripheral blood using a standard Ficoll-Paque protocol. TriZol was used to extract RNA from bulk PBMCs, CD4 and CD8 fractions, and dextramer-positive and dextramer-negative fractions. This TCR derives from a man under 40 who received the YFV17D yellow fever vaccine. The chain links TRBV2 with TRBJ2-4; TRBD2 is a possible D gene, resting on 5 matching bases. The sample consisted of PBMCs, taken 15 days after the yellow fever booster vaccination. CDR3 reads: CATTTGGIQYF. The nucleotide sequence is given as TGTGCCACCACGACCGGAGGCATTCAGTACTTC.